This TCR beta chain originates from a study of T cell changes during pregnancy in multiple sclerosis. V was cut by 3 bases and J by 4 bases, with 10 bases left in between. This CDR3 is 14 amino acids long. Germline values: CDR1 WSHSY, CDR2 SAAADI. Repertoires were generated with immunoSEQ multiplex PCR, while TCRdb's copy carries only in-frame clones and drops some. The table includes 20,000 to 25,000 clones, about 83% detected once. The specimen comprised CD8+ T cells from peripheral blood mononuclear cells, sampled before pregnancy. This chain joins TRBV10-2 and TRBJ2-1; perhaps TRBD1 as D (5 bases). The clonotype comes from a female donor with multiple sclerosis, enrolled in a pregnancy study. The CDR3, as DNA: TGCGCCAGCAGTGACAGGCAGGGATACAATGAGCAGTTCTTC. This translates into CASSDRQGYNEQFF.